This TCR beta chain emerged from a study of beta chain features in type 1 diabetes. Regarding the study as a whole: Moderately but significantly shorter TCRB CDR3s were found in Type 1 diabetes patients in all four CD4+ subsets.

Germline CDR1 SGDLS, CDR2 YYNGEE. The CDR3 is 16 residues long. Trimming at V came to 4 bases and at J to 6 bases, leaving 10 bases not matched to a gene. Expressed TCRB transcripts were sequenced, since all the RNA that had been isolated was reverse transcribed. Sequencing used immunoSEQ multiplex PCR; TCRdb keeps in-frame clones, though not all of them. The profile shows roughly 730,000 clones, roughly 13% of them singletons. Isolation of CD4+ naive, central memory, regulatory and stem cell-like memory cells was achieved by sorting via CD45RO/CCR7/CD25/CD127/CD95/CD27. With respect to this clone: Its antigen is unknown.

This chain joins TRBV9 and TRBJ1-6, with 7 nucleotides matching TRBD1. The TCR originated in a man aged 18 to 29 with type 1 diabetes. Sequenced material: naive CD4+ T cells from blood. This CDR3 reads CASSPRQGRTNSPLHF. Written as DNA, the CDR3 is TGTGCCAGCAGCCCGCGACAGGGCCGGACTAATTCACCCCTCCACTTT. The variable domain in full, completed from reference TRBV9 and TRBJ1-6, reads DSGVTQTPKHLITATGQRVTLRCSPRSGDLSVYWYQQSLDQGLQFLIQYYNGEERAKGNILERFSAQQFPDLHSELNLSSLELGDSALYFCASSPRQGRTNSPLHFGNGTRLTVT.